The source of this T cell receptor (beta chain) is a study of T cell changes during pregnancy in multiple sclerosis. This CDR3 has 15 amino acids. The germline gives CDR1 SGHNT, CDR2 YYREEE (reference sequence). V shed 4 bases and J 4 bases; nucleotides not matched to a gene: 6. Sequenced by immunoSEQ multiplex PCR; TCRdb stores in-frame clones only, minus some. The sample holds fewer than 65,000 clones, approximately 93% seen once. The sequence was obtained from a female donor with multiple sclerosis, enrolled in a pregnancy study. Sequencing was performed on CD4+ T cells from peripheral blood mononuclear cells, taken in the third trimester of pregnancy. This chain links TRBV5-4 with TRBJ2-1; 9 nucleotides align to TRBD2. CDR3 nucleotide sequence: TGTGCCAGCAGCCCCAAGCGGGGGGCGTACAATGAGCAGTTCTTC. Translated, it gives CASSPKRGAYNEQFF.